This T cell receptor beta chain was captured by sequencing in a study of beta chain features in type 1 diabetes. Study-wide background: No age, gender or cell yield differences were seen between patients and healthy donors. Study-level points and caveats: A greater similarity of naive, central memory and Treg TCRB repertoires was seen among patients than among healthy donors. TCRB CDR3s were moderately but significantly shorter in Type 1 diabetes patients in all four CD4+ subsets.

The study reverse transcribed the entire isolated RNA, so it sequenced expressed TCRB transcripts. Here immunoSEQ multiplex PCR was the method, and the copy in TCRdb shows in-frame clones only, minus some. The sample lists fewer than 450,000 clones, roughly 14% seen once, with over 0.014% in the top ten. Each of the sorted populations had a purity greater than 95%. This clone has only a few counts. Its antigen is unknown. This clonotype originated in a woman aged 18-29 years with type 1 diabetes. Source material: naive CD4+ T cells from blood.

The chain's CDR3 is CASSLGGGSANEQFF. CDR3 in DNA: TGTGCCAGCAGCCTGGGCGGCGGGAGTGCAAATGAGCAGTTCTTC. The gene calls are TRBV7-2 and TRBJ2-1, with TRBD2 matching 7 bases. With 5 bases clipped from V and 7 bases from J, the junction kept 11 bases outside the gene matches. The CDR3 runs to 15 residues. The germline CDR1 and CDR2 sequences are SGHTA and FQGNSA.